This T cell receptor beta chain was retrieved from a study of CD8 T cells in Susac syndrome. An amount of RNA that ranged from roughly 0.5 to 1 ug was reverse transcribed with random hexamers. TCRdb recomputed calls from the immunoSEQ multiplex PCR reads with MiXCR, one row per CDR3 protein. The data contain about 300,000 distinct CDR3 sequences, roughly 85% of them singletons. Sequencing of TCR beta was performed on blood CD8+ and CD4+ T cells. Negative isolation was applied to CD8+ and CD4+ T cells, and FACS enrichment was applied to TEMRA cells. This clonotype was observed a handful of times. The sequencing sample was made of CD8+ T cells from PBMCs. This TCR was sampled from a human donor with multiple sclerosis.

CDR3 region: CASSVGHSNQPQHF. CDR3 sequence (DNA): TGTGCCAGCAGCGTCGGACATAGCAATCAGCCCCAGCATTTT. The rearrangement joins TRBV13 to TRBJ1-5; D possibly corresponds to TRBD1 (5 bases). V was cut by 5 bases and J by 0 bases, with 8 bases left in between. The CDR3 has 14 amino acids. Germline V gives CDR1 PRHDT, CDR2 FYEKMQ (reference sequence).